One and the same sample provided the 30 T cell receptor beta chains below, sequenced in a study of cytomegalovirus exposure and HLA in healthy donors. It was with 60 Vbeta and 13 Jbeta primers that the PCR ran. The table came from immunoSEQ multiplex PCR; TCRdb's copy has only in-frame clones and leaves some out. The sample has tens of thousands of clones; 78% are singletons. Sequenced: PBMCs. All receptors derive from a woman aged 40 to 50 in good health and CMV-seronegative.

The rearrangement joins TRBV7-9 to TRBJ1-2; D unresolved. This CDR3 spans 11 amino acids. V lost 10 bases and J 6 bases, leaving 12 bases between the germline ends. Germline values: CDR1 SEHNR, CDR2 FQNEAQ (reference sequence). The chain's CDR3 is CATSLLNGYTF. DNA for the CDR3: TGTGCCACCTCTCTACTGAATGGCTACACCTTC.

This sequence joins TRBV11-2 and TRBJ2-2; 7 bases map to TRBD2. Trimming at V came to 4 bases and at J to 2 bases, leaving 4 bases not matched to a gene. Germline V lookup: CDR1 SGHAT, CDR2 FQNNGV. This CDR3 contains 15 residues. The CDR3 spells CASSSSGINTGELFF. CDR3 DNA: TGTGCCAGCAGCTCTAGCGGAATTAACACCGGGGAGCTGTTTTTT.

The V gene is TRBV6-6, the J gene TRBJ2-7; no definite D call. The CDR3 is 14 amino acids. The V end lost 2 bases, the J end lost 9 bases, and 17 bases lay between the germline ends. Germline V gives CDR1 MNHNY, CDR2 SVGAGI (reference sequence). This chain's CDR3 is CASSYPAEAYVQYF. The DNA for the CDR3 is TGTGCCAGCAGTTACCCCGCTGAAGCTTATGTGCAGTACTTC.

The V call is TRBV10-3, the J call TRBJ2-5, with a weak D call TRBD2 (5 bases). Between the trimmed V and J ends, which lost 2 bases and 3 bases, there was a span of 10 bases. Germline-derived CDR1 and CDR2 are ENHRY and SYGVKD. CDR3 length equals 14 residues. The CDR3 bases are TGTGCCATCAGTGAGGGCGTCGGGAAAGAGACCCAGTACTTC. The encoded protein is CAISEGVGKETQYF.

V gene TRBV9 combines with J gene TRBJ1-3; D is uncertain. V lost 0 bases to trimming and J lost 0 bases, with 13 bases between them. Germline V CDR1 and CDR2: SGDLS, YYNGEE. The CDR3 loop spans 17 amino acids. The CDR3, as DNA: TGTGCCAGCAGCGTAGAGCCAGGACTTTACTCTGGAAACACCATATATTTT. It yields the protein CASSVEPGLYSGNTIYF.

CDR3 residues: CASSFLPTEAFF. The CDR3 nucleotides read TGTGCCAGCAGTTTTCTTCCCACTGAAGCTTTCTTT. This chain connects TRBV7-2 to TRBJ1-1; D is uncertain. Trimming stripped 6 bases from V and 4 bases from J, with 9 bases between. Germline loops: CDR1 SGHTA, CDR2 FQGNSA. The length of the CDR3 is 12 residues.

The gene calls are TRBV7-8 and TRBJ1-1; 8 positions match TRBD1. Unmatched junction bases numbered 3, after V lost 5 bases and J lost 4 bases. The CDR3 runs 13 residues. Germline-derived CDR1 and CDR2 are SGHVS and FQNEAQ. This CDR3 is CASSRTGGTEAFF. CDR3 nucleotides: TGTGCCAGCAGCCGAACAGGGGGCACTGAAGCTTTCTTT.

This clone has a handful of counts. This sequence joins TRBV4-1 and TRBJ2-1, with TRBD2 as a possible D gene (5 bases). Trimming removed 1 base at V and 7 bases at J, with 8 bases between. The CDR3 spans 13 residues. Germline values: CDR1 MGHRA, CDR2 YSYEKL. CDR3 amino acids: CASSQVGGNEQFF. In nucleotides, the CDR3 is TGCGCCAGCAGCCAAGTGGGCGGGAATGAGCAGTTCTTC.

The chain couples TRBV10-3 to TRBJ1-1; the D gene is possibly TRBD1 (5 bases). This CDR3 comprises 14 residues. Looked up from germline, CDR1 is ENHRY and CDR2 is SYGVKD. The V gene lost 7 bases and the J gene lost 2 bases, with 14 bases spanning the gap. The CDR3 protein is CAIKPPDRNTEAFF. The DNA of the CDR3 is TGTGCCATCAAACCTCCAGACAGAAACACTGAAGCTTTCTTT.

The chain couples TRBV5-1 to TRBJ2-1; 14 bases align to TRBD2. Germline loops: CDR1 SGHRS, CDR2 YFSETQ. The J segment lost 8 bases and the V segment lost 4 bases, leaving 5 bases of the junction unmatched. The CDR3 covers 15 residues. In DNA form, the CDR3 reads TGCGCCAGCAGCCCGGGACTAGCGGGAGTTGATGAGCAGTTCTTC. Translation gives CASSPGLAGVDEQFF.

For this clone: Other nucleotide sequences in the sample specify the same CDR3. The V call is TRBV6-5, the J call TRBJ2-7; 9 bases are shared with TRBD2. The CDR3 runs to 15 residues. Looked up from germline, CDR1 is MNHEY and CDR2 is SVGAGI. V dropped 2 bases and J dropped 4; count of bases not matched to a gene: 6. CDR3 residues: CASSYPLAGRYEQYF. The DNA of the CDR3 is TGTGCCAGCAGTTACCCTCTAGCGGGGCGATACGAGCAGTACTTC.

The chain carries TRBV9 and TRBJ2-1; TRBD2 is a possible D gene (5 bases). The CDR3 contains 15 residues. Germline V gene lookup returns CDR1 SGDLS and CDR2 YYNGEE. Trimming shortened V by 0 bases and J by 7 bases, and 14 bases separated the two germline ends. CDR3 bases: TGTGCCAGCAGCGTAGAAATAGAGGGCAGGAATGAGCAGTTCTTC. Its translation: CASSVEIEGRNEQFF. The whole variable domain, remainder taken from reference TRBV9 and TRBJ2-1, is DSGVTQTPKHLITATGQRVTLRCSPRSGDLSVYWYQQSLDQGLQFLIQYYNGEERAKGNILERFSAQQFPDLHSELNLSSLELGDSALYFCASSVEIEGRNEQFFGPGTRLTVL.

This chain uses TRBV6-6 with TRBJ2-7, with 11 bases lining up with TRBD2. The germline gives CDR1 MNHNY, CDR2 SVGAGI (reference sequence). This CDR3 has 16 residues. V dropped 0 bases and J dropped 3; count of bases not matched to a gene: 4. CDR3 protein: CASSYSTLAGGYEQYF. The CDR3 DNA reads TGTGCCAGCAGTTACTCGACCCTAGCGGGAGGCTACGAGCAGTACTTC.

The rearrangement joins TRBV15 to TRBJ1-1; TRBD1 aligns across 7 bases. The CDR3 has 14 amino acids. CDR1 LNHNV and CDR2 YYDKDF come from the germline V gene (reference sequence). The V segment lost 2 bases and the J segment 4 bases; nucleotides outside the gene matches: 4. As DNA, the CDR3 is TGTGCCACCAGCAGACGGGACAGAACCACTGAAGCTTTCTTT. Amino acids: CATSRRDRTTEAFF.

In its sample, this clone was seen a few times. The chain joins TRBV30 to TRBJ1-4; D call uncertain. In germline, CDR1 is GTSNPN, CDR2 SVGIG (reference sequence). V dropped 0 bases and J dropped 8 bases, with 10 bases sitting between them. This CDR3 has 13 residues. CDR3 amino acids: CAWSVVFGEKLFF. The CDR3 region has the DNA TGTGCCTGGAGTGTAGTCTTTGGCGAAAAACTGTTTTTT.

A few counts support this clone. The rearrangement joins TRBV2 to TRBJ2-7; no clear D. Deletions cut 1 base from V and 2 bases from J, with 9 bases between. Germline V gene sequence: CDR1 SNHLY, CDR2 FYNNEI. The CDR3 length is 14 residues. As DNA, the CDR3 is TGTGCCAGCAGTGAAGGGCCGTCACCCTACGAGCAGTACTTC. It yields the protein CASSEGPSPYEQYF.

The chain employs TRBV6-1 and TRBJ2-7, with D maybe TRBD1 (6 bases). Per germline, CDR1 MNHNS and CDR2 SASEGT. The CDR3 runs to 16 residues. V lost 2 bases and J lost 2, with 16 bases in between. The CDR3 here is CASSENSRDNTYEQYF. The CDR3 nucleotides read TGTGCCAGCAGTGAAAACTCCCGGGACAACACCTACGAGCAGTACTTC.

This chain links TRBV5-4 with TRBJ2-7, with 9 bases aligning to TRBD2. Per the germline V gene, CDR1 is SGHNT and CDR2 is YYREEE (reference sequence). Germline trimming cut 4 bases from V and 1 base from J; bases unmatched to any gene: 12. The CDR3 extends over 17 amino acids. CDR3 in amino acids: CASSIPQAGGMSYEQYF. As DNA, the CDR3 is TGTGCCAGCAGCATACCTCAAGCGGGAGGAATGTCCTACGAGCAGTACTTC.

V gene TRBV5-6 combines with J gene TRBJ2-7; 10 nucleotides align to TRBD2. CDR3 length: 18 residues. Germline CDR1 and CDR2: SGHDT and YYEEEE. V gave up 1 base and J gave up 0 bases; unmatched junction bases: 10. CDR3 residues: CASSLRFLWTSGSYEQYF. CDR3 nucleotide sequence: TGTGCCAGCAGCTTGAGGTTCCTCTGGACTAGCGGCTCCTACGAGCAGTACTTC.

V gene TRBV5-1 combines with J gene TRBJ2-1; D gene unclear. The CDR3 has 15 amino acids. V lost 1 base and J lost 0, with 8 bases in between. The germline V gene has CDR1 SGHRS and CDR2 YFSETQ. The CDR3 spells CASSLWSNSYNEQFF. CDR3 coding DNA: TGCGCCAGCAGCTTGTGGAGCAACTCCTACAATGAGCAGTTCTTC.

CDR3 sequence: CASSLLAGVNEQYF. Here the CDR3 DNA reads TGTGCCAGCAGCTTACTAGCGGGAGTCAACGAGCAGTACTTC. J is TRBJ2-7 and V is TRBV7-9, with TRBD2 identical over 10 bases. The CDR3 is 14 amino acids. J gave up 5 bases and V 2 bases, and 3 bases lay outside the gene matches. Germline CDR1 reads SEHNR; CDR2 reads FQNEAQ (reference sequence).

This clone was recorded a few times. CDR3 coding DNA: TGCGCCAGCAGCTTGGGGGACAGAAATAGAGGGACCCAGTACTTC. Residues: CASSLGDRNRGTQYF. The V and J genes are TRBV5-1 and TRBJ2-5; 7 nucleotides align to TRBD1. CDR3 length: 15 residues. The germline gives CDR1 SGHRS, CDR2 YFSETQ. Trimming removed 0 bases from V and 7 bases from J; junction bases left unmatched: 9.

The V gene is TRBV19, the J gene TRBJ2-3; 13 nucleotides line up with TRBD2. Germline V gene lookup returns CDR1 LNHDA and CDR2 SQIVND (reference sequence). The junction had 5 bases not matched to a gene; V was cut back by 4 bases and J by 4 bases. The CDR3 sequence is 16 residues long. CDR3 DNA sequence: TGTGCCAGTAGTAAATGGACTAGCGGGAGCCCAGATACGCAGTATTTT. Encoded protein: CASSKWTSGSPDTQYF.

This sequence joins TRBV19 and TRBJ2-5; 7 nucleotides match TRBD1. After removal of 1 base from V and 4 bases from J, the junction contained 6 bases not matched to a gene. Germline values: CDR1 LNHDA, CDR2 SQIVND (reference sequence). This CDR3 has 15 amino acids. In DNA, the CDR3 is TGTGCCAGTAGTATAGGACAGGGCCAGAGAGAGACCCAGTACTTC. Protein: CASSIGQGQRETQYF.

The chain recombines TRBV19 with TRBJ2-2, with TRBD2 matching 8 bases. Per the germline V gene, CDR1 is LNHDA and CDR2 is SQIVND (reference sequence). The length of the CDR3 is 16 residues. The trim removed 7 bases at V and 3 bases at J, leaving 10 bases unmatched. CDR3 sequence (DNA): TGTGCCAGTATAAAACATTCGGGAGGGGACACCGGGGAGCTGTTTTTT. Encoded protein: CASIKHSGGDTGELFF.

The chain links TRBV4-3 to TRBJ2-2; a possible D gene is TRBD2 (7 bases). Trimming cost V 4 bases and J 6 bases, with 15 bases left between them. This CDR3 is 15 amino acids long. CDR1 and CDR2 (germline): LGHNA, YSLEER. This chain's CDR3 is CASSRLQGGAGELFF. The CDR3 bases are TGCGCCAGCAGCCGATTACAGGGAGGGGCCGGGGAGCTGTTTTTT.

This chain uses TRBV5-1 with TRBJ2-5; perhaps TRBD2 as D (6 bases). This CDR3 is built from 14 residues. The ends were cut back, 6 bases at V and 4 bases at J, with 16 bases in the middle. Germline-derived CDR1 and CDR2 are SGHRS and YFSETQ. CDR3 nucleotides: TGCGCCAGCAACCTAGGGGTGGGAGGAGAGACCCAGTACTTC. Amino acids: CASNLGVGGETQYF.

The CDR3 is CAWSTGGANVLTF. The CDR3 DNA follows: TGTGCCTGGTCGACGGGGGGGGCCAACGTCCTGACTTTC. The gene calls are TRBV30 and TRBJ2-6; possibly TRBD2 for D (5 bases). The CDR3 covers 13 residues. Trimming shortened V by 5 bases and J by 4 bases, and 9 bases separated the two germline ends. Germline assignment: CDR1 GTSNPN and CDR2 SVGIG (reference sequence). Looking up the rest from reference TRBV30 and TRBJ2-6 gives the full variable domain: SQTIHQWPATLVQPVGSPLSLECTVEGTSNPNLYWYRQAAGRGLQLLFYSVGIGQISSEVPQNLSASRPQDRQFILSSKKLLLSDSGFYLCAWSTGGANVLTFGAGSRLTVL.

J is TRBJ1-2 and V is TRBV10-3, with TRBD1 matching over 7 bases. The CDR3 runs 15 residues. The germline gives CDR1 ENHRY, CDR2 SYGVKD. The junction had 5 bases not matched to a gene; V was cut back by 0 bases and J by 4 bases. CDR3 in amino acids: CAISESGTAGYGYTF. In DNA form, the CDR3 reads TGTGCCATCAGTGAGTCCGGGACAGCGGGCTATGGCTACACCTTC.

On this clone: The DNA is left out, because the CDR3 cannot be placed on it with certainty; the CDR3 is given as TCRdb lists it. This chain joins TRBV21-1 and TRBJ1-5; no check of the table's D call, TRBD1, against the DNA was made. TRBV21-1 is tagged as a pseudogene. The CDR3 numbers 15 amino acids, ends counted. CDR3 in amino acids: CASRKFGQGNQPQHF.